One and the same sample provided the 26 T cell receptor beta chains below, sequenced in a study of shared clonotypes between healthy human individuals. Assay used: immunoSEQ multiplex PCR; TCRdb lists only in-frame clones, some missing. The sample includes about 110,000 clones, approximately 70% of them seen just once. The specimen sequenced was memory CD8+ T cells sorted from blood. Subset noted: CD45RO+ cells pooled with CCR7-negative TemRA cells. These receptors were taken from a woman between 25 and 40 years old in good health.

J is TRBJ2-3 and V is TRBV7-9; tentative D call: TRBD1 (6 bases). Germline V gives CDR1 SEHNR, CDR2 FQNEAQ (reference sequence). The CDR3 has 14 amino acids. V was cut by 5 bases and J by 2 bases, with 11 bases left in between. This chain's CDR3 is CASSNNRDTDTQYF. The CDR3 region has the DNA TGTGCCAGCAGCAATAACAGGGACACAGATACGCAGTATTTT.

This chain links TRBV14 with TRBJ2-3; 12 bases agree with TRBD2. This CDR3 has 19 residues. The V gene's germline CDR1 is SGHDN and CDR2 FVKESK. Trimming took 3 bases from V and 5 from J; bases not matched to a gene: 15. Here the CDR3 DNA reads TGTGCCAGCAGCCACCTTGGCACTAGCGGGAGGCATAGGAGAGATACGCAGTATTTT. Translation: CASSHLGTSGRHRRDTQYF.

The rearrangement joins TRBV5-4 to TRBJ2-2; D perhaps matches TRBD2 (5 bases). The ends were cut back, 0 bases at V and 0 bases at J, with 6 bases in the middle. The germline gives CDR1 SGHNT, CDR2 YYREEE (reference sequence). This CDR3 is 15 amino acids long. The CDR3 DNA is TGTGCCAGCAGCTTGGCTAGCACGAACACCGGGGAGCTGTTTTTT. Encoded protein: CASSLASTNTGELFF. Full variable domain (remainder filled in from reference TRBV5-4 and TRBJ2-2): ETGVTQSPTHLIKTRGQQVTLRCSSQSGHNTVSWYQQALGQGPQFIFQYYREEENGRGNFPPRFSGLQFPNYSSELNVNALELDDSALYLCASSLASTNTGELFFGEGSRLTVL.

Only one count was recorded for this clone. The CDR3 DNA follows: TGTGCCAGCAGCTTGGACAATTCCCACGAGCAGTACTTC. It encodes CASSLDNSHEQYF. This chain uses TRBV13 with TRBJ2-7; weak D call: TRBD1 (5 bases). The CDR3 covers 13 residues. V lost 3 bases and J lost 5, with 11 bases in between. CDR1 is PRHDT and CDR2 is FYEKMQ in the germline V gene (reference sequence).

J is TRBJ1-5 and V is TRBV6-1; D not resolved. The germline gives CDR1 MNHNS, CDR2 SASEGT. The V end lost 2 bases, the J end lost 0 bases, and 14 bases lay between the germline ends. This CDR3 spans 17 amino acids. The CDR3, as DNA: TGTGCCAGCAGTGAAAATCCAGGCCCTTATAGCAATCAGCCCCAGCATTTT. It codes for CASSENPGPYSNQPQHF.

The chain recombines TRBV20-1 with TRBJ1-1; D gene ambiguous. The CDR3 has 11 amino acids. V lost 8 bases and J lost 0, with 7 bases in between. The germline V gene has CDR1 DFQATT and CDR2 SNEGSKA (reference sequence). This CDR3 is CSKIMNTEAFF. For the CDR3, the DNA is TGCAGTAAAATAATGAACACTGAAGCTTTCTTT.

The gene calls are TRBV11-2 and TRBJ2-2, with no clear D. CDR1 is SGHAT and CDR2 is FQNNGV in the germline V gene. Trimming removed 0 bases at V and 9 bases at J, with 8 bases between. The CDR3 length is 13 residues. The CDR3 sequence: CASSLDQGRELFF. Written as DNA, the CDR3 is TGTGCCAGCAGCTTAGATCAAGGCAGGGAGCTGTTTTTT.

This chain links TRBV11-2 with TRBJ1-1, with D possibly matching TRBD1 (5 bases). V lost 0 bases and J 1 base, leaving 15 bases between the germline ends. The CDR3 is 17 residues long. From germline, CDR1 is SGHAT and CDR2 FQNNGV. CDR3 sequence reads: CASSLDQGAWRNTEAFF. CDR3 nucleotides: TGTGCCAGCAGCTTAGATCAAGGGGCGTGGAGGAACACTGAAGCTTTCTTT.

This clone occurred a few times. The rearrangement joins TRBV2 to TRBJ1-1, with D unresolved. Germline V gives CDR1 SNHLY, CDR2 FYNNEI. The CDR3 spans 15 residues. The V end was cut by 2 bases, the J end by 5 bases, with 15 bases between. In nucleotides, the CDR3 is TGTGCCAGCAGTGAATGGTCAGGCTTAGGTACTGAAGCTTTCTTT. As protein: CASSEWSGLGTEAFF.

Comments on this clone: In the same sample, other DNA sequences code for this CDR3. The chain couples TRBV28 to TRBJ2-7; no definite D call. Trimming pared 1 base from V and 2 bases from J, leaving 9 bases between. In germline, CDR1 is MDHEN, CDR2 SYDVKM. This CDR3 comprises 14 residues. This CDR3 is CASSLFGRTYEQYF. The DNA for the CDR3 is TGTGCCAGCAGTTTATTTGGGCGAACCTACGAGCAGTACTTC.

This clone was seen just once. CDR3 in amino acids: CASSPIPGAVYGYTF. DNA for the CDR3: TGTGCCAGCAGCCCCATACCAGGGGCGGTCTATGGCTACACCTTC. The rearrangement joins TRBV6-1 to TRBJ1-2; tentatively, D is TRBD1 (6 bases). The V gene's germline CDR1 is MNHNS and CDR2 SASEGT. The CDR3 is made up of 15 amino acids. Trimming removed 6 bases from V and 4 bases from J, with 18 bases in between.

V usage is TRBV2 and J usage is TRBJ1-5; D not certain. V was clipped by 4 bases and J by 7 bases, with 14 bases between them. Germline V gene lookup returns CDR1 SNHLY and CDR2 FYNNEI. The length of the CDR3 is 14 residues. CDR3 protein: CASSGPGSDQPQHF. In DNA form, the CDR3 reads TGTGCCAGCAGTGGCCCGGGCAGCGACCAGCCCCAGCATTTT.

This chain joins TRBV2 and TRBJ2-7, with D unresolved. Germline CDR1 SNHLY, CDR2 FYNNEI. With 7 bases removed from V and 0 bases from J, the gap between germline ends came to 16 bases. The CDR3 covers 15 residues. This CDR3 is CASIPGPKGSYEQYF. CDR3 nucleotides: TGTGCCAGCATCCCGGGCCCTAAGGGCTCCTACGAGCAGTACTTC.

The J gene is TRBJ2-7, the V gene TRBV19, with TRBD2 identical over 15 bases. This CDR3 is 17 amino acids long. Losses at the gene ends were 3 bases for V and 2 bases for J; bases not matched to a gene: 5. The germline V gene encodes CDR1 LNHDA and CDR2 SQIVND (reference sequence). DNA of the CDR3: TGTGCCAGTAGTATTGTTTGGACTAGCGGGAGGGCCTACGAGCAGTACTTC. Encoded protein: CASSIVWTSGRAYEQYF.

This clone was found many times. The rearrangement links TRBV7-9 to TRBJ1-1; TRBD1 agrees at 7 bases. CDR1 and CDR2 (germline): SEHNR, FQNEAQ (reference sequence). CDR3 size: 13 residues. With V trimmed by 1 base and J by 8 bases, 4 bases remained unmatched. CDR3 residues: CASSLEGAWEAFF. CDR3 DNA sequence: TGTGCCAGCAGCTTAGAGGGGGCGTGGGAAGCTTTCTTT.

This clone is a singleton in its sample. The gene calls are TRBV28 and TRBJ2-5, with 13 nucleotides matching TRBD2. The V gene's germline CDR1 is MDHEN and CDR2 SYDVKM. The CDR3 has 15 residues. After removal of 6 bases from V and 4 bases from J, the junction contained 5 bases not matched to a gene. CDR3 protein: CASSPTSGGGETQYF. CDR3 bases: TGTGCCAGCAGCCCTACTAGCGGGGGGGGAGAGACCCAGTACTTC.

This clone was counted once. This chain uses TRBV5-1 with TRBJ2-2; D is perhaps TRBD2 (5 bases). Between the trimmed V and J ends, which lost 4 bases and 1 base, there was a span of 14 bases. Germline V gene data show CDR1 as SGHRS and CDR2 as YFSETQ. The CDR3 contains 16 residues. In nucleotides, the CDR3 is TGCGCCAGCAGCCATGGATACGAGGGGAACACCGGGGAGCTGTTTTTT. This encodes CASSHGYEGNTGELFF.

V usage is TRBV5-4 and J usage is TRBJ2-2, with 10 bases lining up with TRBD1. This CDR3 has 15 residues. The germline V gene encodes CDR1 SGHNT and CDR2 YYREEE (reference sequence). V shed 4 bases and J 5 bases; nucleotides not matched to a gene: 5. The CDR3 sequence is CASSPGTGDTGELFF. The DNA for the CDR3 is TGTGCCAGCAGCCCCGGGACAGGGGATACCGGGGAGCTGTTTTTT. The whole variable domain, remainder taken from reference TRBV5-4 and TRBJ2-2, is ETGVTQSPTHLIKTRGQQVTLRCSSQSGHNTVSWYQQALGQGPQFIFQYYREEENGRGNFPPRFSGLQFPNYSSELNVNALELDDSALYLCASSPGTGDTGELFFGEGSRLTVL.

The rearrangement joins TRBV28 to TRBJ1-2; 7 bases line up with TRBD1. This CDR3 has 15 amino acids. Looked up from germline, CDR1 is MDHEN and CDR2 is SYDVKM. V trimming: 10 bases; J trimming: 1 base; junction bases outside the gene matches: 12. The DNA for the CDR3 is TGTGCCACCGTGGGGAGCAGGGGGATTAACTATGGCTACACCTTC. Translation: CATVGSRGINYGYTF.

The chain joins TRBV4-1 to TRBJ2-3, with D maybe TRBD2 (5 bases). Germline V gene data show CDR1 as MGHRA and CDR2 as YSYEKL. The CDR3 spans 15 residues. V shed 2 bases and J shed 0 bases, with 9 bases lying between them. The CDR3 DNA is TGCGCCAGCAGCCAATATCCGGGGAGCACAGATACGCAGTATTTT. It yields the protein CASSQYPGSTDTQYF.

The V call is TRBV6-6, the J call TRBJ2-2; TRBD2 is a possible D gene (5 bases). Germline V gene lookup returns CDR1 MNHNY and CDR2 SVGAGI (reference sequence). Trimming pared 6 bases from V and 6 bases from J, leaving 17 bases between. The CDR3 is 15 amino acids. The CDR3 is CASREDERAPGELFF. DNA of the CDR3: TGTGCCAGCAGGGAGGATGAGAGGGCCCCCGGGGAGCTGTTTTTT.

V gene TRBV5-6 combines with J gene TRBJ2-1, with 11 bases aligning to TRBD2. Germline V gene sequence: CDR1 SGHDT, CDR2 YYEEEE. The trim removed 1 base at V and 3 bases at J, leaving 6 bases unmatched. The CDR3 has 17 residues. Here the CDR3 DNA reads TGTGCCAGCAGCTTGCCCACCACTAGCGGGAGCTACAATGAGCAGTTCTTC. Amino acids: CASSLPTTSGSYNEQFF.

The chain uses TRBV27 and TRBJ2-7, with 7 bases that match TRBD2. The germline V gene has CDR1 MNHEY and CDR2 SMNVEV (reference sequence). Trimming removed 6 bases from V and 1 base from J; junction bases left unmatched: 9. The CDR3 sequence is 15 residues long. Here the CDR3 reads CASSQKRGPSYEQYF. The CDR3 nucleotides read TGTGCCAGCAGCCAGAAGCGGGGACCATCCTACGAGCAGTACTTC.

The chain carries TRBV14 and TRBJ1-4, with D tentatively TRBD1 (5 bases). This CDR3 is built from 15 residues. The V gene's germline CDR1 is SGHDN and CDR2 FVKESK. With 4 bases removed from V and 5 bases from J, the gap between germline ends came to 14 bases. In DNA form, the CDR3 reads TGTGCCAGCAGCCCTTACAGGACTGCAAATGAAAAACTGTTTTTT. Translation gives CASSPYRTANEKLFF.

V usage is TRBV7-6 and J usage is TRBJ1-2, with TRBD1 identical over 11 bases. Germline CDR1 and CDR2: SGHVS and FNYEAQ. V dropped 4 bases and J dropped 8; count of bases not matched to a gene: 12. The CDR3 runs 16 residues. This CDR3 is CASSSTRTGGSEGYTF. As DNA, the CDR3 is TGTGCCAGCAGCTCTACCCGGACAGGGGGCAGTGAGGGCTACACCTTC.

The table lists this clone with a count of one. At one of its ends the junction is not consistent with the germline gene, which may arise from a read error. This chain links TRBV7-9 with TRBJ2-3; D is possibly TRBD2 (6 bases). The germline V gene has CDR1 SEHNR and CDR2 FQNEAQ (reference sequence). The CDR3 sequence is 9 residues long. The CDR3 DNA sequence: TGTGCCAGCAGCCAGACGGAGGGTTTT. This encodes CASSQTEGF.